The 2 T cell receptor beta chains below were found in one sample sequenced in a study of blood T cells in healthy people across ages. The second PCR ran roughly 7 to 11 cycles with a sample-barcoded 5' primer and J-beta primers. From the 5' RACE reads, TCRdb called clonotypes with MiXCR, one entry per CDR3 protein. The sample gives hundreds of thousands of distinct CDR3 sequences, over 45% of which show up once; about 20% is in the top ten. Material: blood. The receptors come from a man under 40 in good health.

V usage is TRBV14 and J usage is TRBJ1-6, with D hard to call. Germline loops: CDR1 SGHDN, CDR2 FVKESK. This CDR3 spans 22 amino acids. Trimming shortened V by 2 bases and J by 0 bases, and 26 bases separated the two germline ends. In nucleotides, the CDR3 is TGTGCCAGCAGCCAATACTTCGGTGTTGGAGGCCAAGCAATCTCCTATAATTCACCCCTCCACTTT. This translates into CASSQYFGVGGQAISYNSPLHF. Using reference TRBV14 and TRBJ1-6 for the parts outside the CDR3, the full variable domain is EAGVTQFPSHSVIEKGQTVTLRCDPISGHDNLYWYRRVMGKEIKFLLHFVKESKQDESGMPNNRFLAERTGGTYSTLKVQPAELEDSGVYFCASSQYFGVGGQAISYNSPLHFGNGTRLTVT.

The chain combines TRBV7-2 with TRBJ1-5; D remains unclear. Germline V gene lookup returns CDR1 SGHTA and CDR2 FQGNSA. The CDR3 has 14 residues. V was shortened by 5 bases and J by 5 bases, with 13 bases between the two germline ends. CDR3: CASSPQMVDQPQHF. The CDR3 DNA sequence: TGTGCCAGCAGCCCTCAGATGGTGGATCAGCCCCAGCATTTT.